This entry lists 14 T cell receptor beta chains sequenced from one sample in a study of vaccination and CD4 T cells after COVID-19. These receptors have no known antigen. The treatment: roughly ten-day PBMC culture with coronavirus spike peptide pools or control peptides (ViraFEST assay). An Oncomine TCR Beta short-read assay was used to sequence the DNA from cultured CD4+ T cells. TCRdb recomputed calls from the PCR reads with MiXCR, one row per CDR3 protein. The sample holds about 13,000 distinct CDR3 sequences, approximately 45% seen once. Input material: CD4+ T cells from blood, cultured in vitro. The origin of the receptors is a human donor who had recovered from COVID-19.

This clonotype was seen just once. The chain is built from TRBV4-2 and TRBJ2-7, with D maybe TRBD2 (6 bases). Germline V gene data show CDR1 as LGHNA and CDR2 as YNFKEQ. The ends were cut back, 0 bases at V and 4 bases at J, with 16 bases in the middle. The CDR3 has 16 amino acids. CDR3 DNA sequence: TGTGCCAGCAGCCAAGAAAGTCGCGGGATCGGGTACGAGCAGTACTTC. Protein product: CASSQESRGIGYEQYF.

CDR3 region: CAWSPAGTGRETQYF. DNA for the CDR3: TGTGCCTGGAGTCCGGCCGGGACAGGGCGAGAGACCCAGTACTTC. J is TRBJ2-5 and V is TRBV30; 9 nucleotides align to TRBD1. Unmatched junction bases numbered 8, after V lost 2 bases and J lost 4 bases. From germline, CDR1 is GTSNPN and CDR2 SVGIG (reference sequence). This CDR3 contains 15 residues.

The rearrangement uses TRBV20-1 and TRBJ2-7, with D tentatively TRBD1 or TRBD2 (6 bases each). V lost 0 bases and J lost 0, with 15 bases in between. Per germline, CDR1 DFQATT and CDR2 SNEGSKA (reference sequence). The CDR3 consists of 16 residues. The CDR3 sequence: CSARDMGGQLSYEQYF. The CDR3 region has the DNA TGCAGTGCTAGAGATATGGGAGGACAGCTCTCCTACGAGCAGTACTTC.

Only a few counts were recorded for this clonotype. The CDR3 loop reads CASSVVGGASGYTF. The DNA for the CDR3 is TGTGCCAGCAGTGTGGTAGGGGGCGCGAGTGGCTACACCTTC. The rearrangement uses TRBV2 and TRBJ1-2; 7 nucleotides match TRBD1. Per the germline V gene, CDR1 is SNHLY and CDR2 is FYNNEI. The CDR3 is 14 amino acids. V shed 4 bases and J 7 bases; nucleotides not matched to a gene: 9. The whole variable domain, remainder taken from reference TRBV2 and TRBJ1-2, is EPEVTQTPSHQVTQMGQEVILRCVPISNHLYFYWYRQILGQKVEFLVSFYNNEISEKSEIFDDQFSVERPDGSNFTLKIRSTKLEDSAMYFCASSVVGGASGYTFGSGTRLTVV.

This rearrangement joins TRBV5-4 to TRBJ1-6, with 8 bases lining up with TRBD1. Germline V lookup: CDR1 SGHNT, CDR2 YYREEE (reference sequence). The CDR3 has 16 residues. V lost 1 base, J lost 4 bases, and 4 bases stayed unmatched. CDR3 sequence (DNA): TGTGCCAGCAGCTTGTACAGGGGGAATTATAATTCACCCCTCCACTTT. It specifies CASSLYRGNYNSPLHF. Looking up the rest from reference TRBV5-4 and TRBJ1-6 gives the full variable domain: ETGVTQSPTHLIKTRGQQVTLRCSSQSGHNTVSWYQQALGQGPQFIFQYYREEENGRGNFPPRFSGLQFPNYSSELNVNALELDDSALYLCASSLYRGNYNSPLHFGNGTRLTVT.

This clonotype was recorded once. The V gene is TRBV12-3 or TRBV12-4, the J gene TRBJ2-2; maybe TRBD2 (5 bases). The CDR3 totals 15 residues. Trimming took 6 bases from V and 2 from J, leaving 13 bases between them. DNA of the CDR3: TGTGCCAGCAGCCGGGGTCTTTCCAACACCGGGGAGCTGTTTTTT. This codes for CASSRGLSNTGELFF.

The rearrangement links TRBV7-9 to TRBJ2-3; D might be TRBD1 or TRBD2, each matching 5 bases. Per the germline V gene, CDR1 is SEHNR and CDR2 is FQNEAQ (reference sequence). The CDR3 extends over 15 amino acids. Between the trimmed V and J ends, which lost 4 bases and 2 bases, there was a span of 13 bases. The CDR3 DNA is TGTGCCAGCAGCTCCACCGGGACGGACACAGATACGCAGTATTTT. Its translation: CASSSTGTDTDTQYF.

V is TRBV18 and J is TRBJ2-1; D is possibly TRBD2 (6 bases). Trimming took 3 bases from V and 9 from J, leaving 21 bases between them. This CDR3 comprises 16 residues. The germline V gene has CDR1 KGHSH and CDR2 LQKENI. The CDR3 protein is CASSPLISGRHSEQFF. CDR3 sequence (DNA): TGTGCCAGCTCACCCCTGATTAGCGGACGGCATAGTGAGCAGTTCTTC.

The chain combines TRBV2 with TRBJ2-1; 8 nucleotides agree with TRBD2. The CDR3 consists of 15 residues. Germline assignment: CDR1 SNHLY and CDR2 FYNNEI. The V segment lost 2 bases and the J segment 3 bases; nucleotides outside the gene matches: 3. The chain's CDR3 is CASSERSGGYNEQFF. CDR3 nucleotide sequence: TGTGCCAGCAGTGAAAGGAGCGGGGGCTACAATGAGCAGTTCTTC.

V is TRBV12-3 or TRBV12-4 and J is TRBJ1-1; D ambiguous. V dropped 6 bases and J dropped 5 bases, with 13 bases sitting between them. The CDR3 is 13 residues long. The CDR3 nucleotides are TGTGCCAGCAGCTCCTACCCGGGGACTGAAGCTTTCTTT. Amino acid sequence: CASSSYPGTEAFF.

CDR3 loop: CSAGGGAVNTGELFF. Written as DNA, the CDR3 is TGCAGTGCGGGGGGAGGGGCGGTGAACACCGGGGAGCTGTTTTTT. V and J are TRBV20-1 and TRBJ2-2, with TRBD2 matching 7 bases. There are 15 residues in the CDR3. Unmatched junction bases numbered 8, after V lost 6 bases and J lost 1 base. The germline CDR1 and CDR2 sequences are DFQATT and SNEGSKA (reference sequence).

The V call is TRBV11-2, the J call TRBJ2-7, with 11 positions matching TRBD2. Trimming took 5 bases from V and 3 from J; bases not matched to a gene: 6. CDR1 and CDR2 (germline): SGHAT, FQNNGV. The CDR3 is made up of 15 amino acids. In nucleotides, the CDR3 is TGTGCCAGCAGCGTGGGACTAGCGGAGTACTACGAGCAGTACTTC. This encodes CASSVGLAEYYEQYF.

In its sample, this clonotype was seen a few times. The chain recombines TRBV20-1 with TRBJ1-5, with a possible D match to TRBD1 (6 bases). V was clipped by 6 bases and J by 4 bases, with 10 bases between them. The germline V gene encodes CDR1 DFQATT and CDR2 SNEGSKA (reference sequence). The CDR3 is made up of 12 amino acids. In DNA, the CDR3 is TGCAGTGCGACTCAGGGGAATCAGCCCCAGCATTTT. Amino acid sequence: CSATQGNQPQHF.

This clonotype was seen a handful of times. The chain carries TRBV24-1 and TRBJ1-1, with 7 bases identical to TRBD1. Trimming took 5 bases from V and 2 from J; bases not matched to a gene: 10. This CDR3 contains 16 residues. In germline, CDR1 is KGHDR, CDR2 SFDVKD. The CDR3: CATSANTGAGNTEAFF. CDR3 nucleotide sequence: TGTGCCACCAGTGCAAACACAGGGGCTGGTAACACTGAAGCTTTCTTT.